The 10 T cell receptor beta chains below all came from one sample that was sequenced in a study of T cell clonality in common variable immunodeficiency. Assay: immunoSEQ multiplex PCR; the TCRdb copy retains only in-frame clones and omits some. The table lists 40,000 to 55,000 clones, with no singletons. The sample comprised peripheral blood mononuclear cells. The receptors were gathered from a person aged 18 to 69 in good health.

Note on this clone: Read coverage stops 3 residues before the CDR3 terminus; the germline J gene supplies the remainder. The chain carries TRBV7-2 and TRBJ1-2, with TRBD1 as a possible D gene (5 bases). The CDR3 totals 12 residues. Germline V gene lookup returns CDR1 SGHTA and CDR2 FQGNSA. CDR3 protein: CASSPPTDTYTF. The part of the CDR3 DNA that was read is TGTGCCAGCAGCCCACCGACAGATACC.

This clone was picked up many times. The read ends 3 residues early relative to the CDR3; the germline J gene fills the gap. The V and J genes are TRBV11-2 and TRBJ2-5, with D unresolved. Trimming shortened V by 0 bases and J by 5 bases, and 13 bases separated the two germline ends. CDR1 and CDR2 from the germline V gene are SGHAT and FQNNGV. The CDR3 sequence is 15 residues long. CDR3 loop: CASSLDPGRRETQYF. The sequenced CDR3 bases are TGTGCCAGCAGCTTAGATCCCGGTCGTCGGGAGACC.

This clone is medium-sized (0.01 to 0.1%). The CDR3 end is not reached by the read, which stops 3 residues before it; the germline J gene fills it in. This sequence joins TRBV30 and TRBJ2-3; 11 bases line up with TRBD1. CDR3 length: 17 residues. V trimming: 0 bases; J trimming: 3 bases; junction bases outside the gene matches: 8. Germline values: CDR1 GTSNPN, CDR2 SVGIG (reference sequence). The CDR3: CAWSVLWDRGGTDTQYF. The CDR3 DNA, read in part, is TGTGCCTGGAGTGTACTGTGGGACAGGGGGGGGACAGATACG.

This CDR3 is CASSKDRDYGYTF. Incomplete CDR3 DNA: TGCGCCAGCAGCAAGGACAGGGACTATGGC. The rearrangement joins TRBV10-2 to TRBJ1-2, with 8 nucleotides matching TRBD1. Sequencing ends 3 residues short of the CDR3 end; the germline J gene provides the rest. J lost 3 bases, V lost 6 bases, and 3 bases had no gene match. CDR3 size: 13 residues. The germline gives CDR1 WSHSY, CDR2 SAAADI.

This clone was seen at least ten times. The read finishes 3 residues shy of the CDR3 end, and the germline J gene is used to complete it. The J gene is TRBJ2-3, the V gene TRBV10-1; D is undetermined. This CDR3 has 12 residues. Trimming took off 0 bases at V and 6 bases at J, with 4 bases between the two ends. Germline CDR1 and CDR2: WNHNN and SYGVQD (reference sequence). The CDR3 protein is CASSESLDTQYF. CDR3 DNA, as far as it was read: TGCGCCAGCAGTGAGTCTCTCGATACG.

CDR3 DNA (partial): TGTGCCAGCAGCCCTTCACAGAGATCCAGCTCCTACGAG. It codes for CASSPSQRSSSYE. The whole CDR3 sequence is CASSPSQRSSSYEQYF. The chain combines TRBV4-2 with TRBJ2-7; D is uncertain. The CDR3 end falls 3 residues outside the read, so it is completed with the germline J gene. The CDR3 is made up of 16 amino acids. Germline CDR1 and CDR2: LGHNA and YNFKEQ. The V gene lost 4 bases and the J gene lost 0 bases, with 16 bases spanning the gap.

This clone was seen a few times. Coverage ceases 3 residues before the CDR3 finishes, and the germline J gene fills in the end. The rearrangement joins TRBV30 to TRBJ1-2; the D is unclear. The CDR3 has 15 amino acids. Germline-derived CDR1 and CDR2 are GTSNPN and SVGIG (reference sequence). Incomplete CDR3 DNA: TGTGCCTTCGGGGATGGCGTTAGGTATACCTACGAC. This sequence encodes CAFGDGVRYTYD. The CDR3 reads in full as CAFGDGVRYTYDYTF.

This clone was recorded at least ten times. The CDR3 goes on 3 residues after the read ends, and that part is filled in from the germline J gene. This sequence joins TRBV4-1 and TRBJ1-6, with 9 bases matching TRBD1. The length of the CDR3 is 15 residues. The germline CDR1 and CDR2 sequences are MGHRA and YSYEKL. V lost 4 bases and J lost 7; bases outside the gene matches: 5. CDR3 bases read: TGCGCCAGCAGCCTCCGGGACAGGGTGAATTCACCC. Translation gives CASSLRDRVNSP. The CDR3, in full, reads CASSLRDRVNSPLHF.

As regards this clone: The read comes to an end 3 residues before the CDR3 does, leaving the germline J gene to fill in the end. This chain joins TRBV5-1 and TRBJ2-3, with D perhaps TRBD2 (7 bases). The CDR3 length is 17 residues. Germline values: CDR1 SGHRS, CDR2 YFSETQ. Deletions cut 1 base from V and 7 bases from J, with 22 bases between. The CDR3: CASSLSPLGGLQNTQYF. CDR3 DNA, as far as it was read: TGCGCCAGCAGCTTGTCACCTCTGGGGGGGCTTCAAAATACG.

There are a few counts of this clone. The read comes to an end 3 residues before the CDR3 does, leaving the germline J gene to fill in the end. The chain has TRBV18 and TRBJ1-1, with 8 bases aligning to TRBD1. In germline, CDR1 is KGHSH, CDR2 LQKENI. The CDR3 covers 15 residues. The CDR3 bases that were read are TGTGCCAGCTCACTGAAGACAGGGGCGGGTGAAAAA. Protein: CASSLKTGAGEK. The entire CDR3 reads CASSLKTGAGEKAFF.